This T cell receptor beta chain originates from a study of blood T cells in healthy people across ages. Findings and caveats of the study: Per-million-T-cell TCR beta diversity fell roughly linearly with age. Researchers said unsorted PBMCs prevented a conclusive naive versus antigen-experienced comparison. The study found more naive CD4+ cells and higher diversity in long-lived than aged donors.

Germline V gene lookup returns CDR1 SQVTM and CDR2 ANQGSEA. The CDR3 length is 11 residues. V lost 4 bases and J 6 bases, leaving 9 bases between the germline ends. This clonotype has a count of ten or more. What it recognizes is unknown. For the second PCR, which ran for about 6 to 12 cycles, a sample-barcoded 5' primer and a J-beta primer mix were used. Samples each returned at least 3 million CDR3-containing paired-end reads. TCRdb itself ran the 5' RACE reads through MiXCR, one entry per CDR3 protein. Among around 1,100,000 distinct CDR3 sequences listed, more than 30% were seen once. This rearrangement joins TRBV29-1 to TRBJ1-2; unclear D gene. Specimen: blood. The clonotype originates from a man aged 18-30 years in good health. The CDR3: CSVARVNGYTF. The CDR3 nucleotides read TGCAGCGTTGCTCGTGTAAATGGCTACACCTTC.